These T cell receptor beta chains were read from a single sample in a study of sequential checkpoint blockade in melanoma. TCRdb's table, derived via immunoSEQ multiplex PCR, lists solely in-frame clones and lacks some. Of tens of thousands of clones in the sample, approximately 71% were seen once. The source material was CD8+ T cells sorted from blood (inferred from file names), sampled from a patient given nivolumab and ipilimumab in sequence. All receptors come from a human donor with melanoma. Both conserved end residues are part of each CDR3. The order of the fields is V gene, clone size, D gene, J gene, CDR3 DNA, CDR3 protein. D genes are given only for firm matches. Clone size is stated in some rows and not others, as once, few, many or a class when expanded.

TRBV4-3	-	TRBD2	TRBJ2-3	TGCGCCAGCAGCCATCCCAGCGGGGGGCCAGATACGCAGTATTTT	CASSHPSGGPDTQYF
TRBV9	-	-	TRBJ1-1	TGTGCCAGCAGCTCAGGAGGGCAAATGAACACTGAAGCTTTCTTT	CASSSGGQMNTEAFF
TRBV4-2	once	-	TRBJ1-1	TGTGCCAGCAGCCAAGATCTTCTGAACACTGAAGCTTTCTTT	CASSQDLLNTEAFF
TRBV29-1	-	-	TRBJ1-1	TGCAGCGTTAAAGGATGGGGGGGTAGATCATTGAACACTGAAGCTTTCTTT	CSVKGWGGRSLNTEAFF
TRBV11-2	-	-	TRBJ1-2	TGTGCCAGCAGCTTAGCGTTAGCTTCGGGCTACACCTTC	CASSLALASGYTF
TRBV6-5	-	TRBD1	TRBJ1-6	TGTGCCAGCAGTGACAGGGGGCGGCAATCACCCCTCCACTTT	CASSDRGRQSPLHF
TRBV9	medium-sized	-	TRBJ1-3	TGTGCCAGCAGCTCGCAAGACAGAAACACCATATATTTT	CASSSQDRNTIYF
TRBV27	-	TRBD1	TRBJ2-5	TGTGCCAGCAGTCGAACAGGGGGCGCCGGCCAAGAGACCCAGTACTTC	CASSRTGGAGQETQYF
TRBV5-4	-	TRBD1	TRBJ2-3	TGTGCCAGCAGCGGGGAGGGGACAGGGTTAAATACGCAGTATTTT	CASSGEGTGLNTQYF
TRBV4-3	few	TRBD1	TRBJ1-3	TGCGCCAGCAGCGGGGGACAGGGCCCTGGAAACACCATATATTTT	CASSGGQGPGNTIYF
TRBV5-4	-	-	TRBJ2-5	TGTGCCAGCAGCTTGTGGGGCTCGTACCAAGAGACCCAGTACTTC	CASSLWGSYQETQYF
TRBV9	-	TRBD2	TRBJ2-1	TGTGCCAGCAGCGTAGAAGCGGGGGCAAACAATGAGCAGTTCTTC	CASSVEAGANNEQFF
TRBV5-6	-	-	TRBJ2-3	TGTGCCAGCAGCTTGGGGCTTCCAGATACGCAGTATTTT	CASSLGLPDTQYF
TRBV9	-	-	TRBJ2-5	TGTGCCAGCAGCGTAGATTTTGGCAATTACCAAGAGACCCAGTACTTC	CASSVDFGNYQETQYF
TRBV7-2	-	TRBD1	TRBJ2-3	TGTGCCAGCAGCTTGCCGGGACAGAGACTCACAGATACGCAGTATTTT	CASSLPGQRLTDTQYF
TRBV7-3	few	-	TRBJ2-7	TGTGCCAGCAGCTCCCTAAGCTCCTACGAGCAGTACTTC	CASSSLSSYEQYF
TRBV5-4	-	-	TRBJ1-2	TGTGCCAGCAGTTTGTTACCGGACTATGGCTACACCTTC	CASSLLPDYGYTF
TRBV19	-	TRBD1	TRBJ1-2	TGTGCCAGTAGTCCCCCAGGGGGTGATGGCTACACCTTC	CASSPPGGDGYTF
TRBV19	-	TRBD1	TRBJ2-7	TGTGCCAGTAGTATCTGGACAGGGGAGACCTACGAGCAGTACTTC	CASSIWTGETYEQYF
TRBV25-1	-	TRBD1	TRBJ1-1	TGTGCCAGCAGAGACAGGGGGCGGGACACTGAAGCTTTCTTT	CASRDRGRDTEAFF
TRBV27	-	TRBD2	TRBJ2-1	TGTGCCAGCAGTCCCGGACTAGCGGGGAGGGATGAGCAGTTCTTC	CASSPGLAGRDEQFF
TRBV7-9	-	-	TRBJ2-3	TGTGCCAGCAGCAATAAGACATCCCCTAAAGATACGCAGTATTTT	CASSNKTSPKDTQYF
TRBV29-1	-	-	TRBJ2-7	TGCAGCACCCGGAGTGTGGATTCCTACGAGCAGTACTTC	CSTRSVDSYEQYF
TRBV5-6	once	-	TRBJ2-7	TGTGCCAGCAGCTTTCCGGGGAGCTCCTACGAGCAGTACTTC	CASSFPGSSYEQYF
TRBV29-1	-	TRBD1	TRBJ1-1	TGCAGCGTTCGACAGGGACTTTCTGAAGCTTTCTTT	CSVRQGLSEAFF
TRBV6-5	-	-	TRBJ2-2	TGTGCCAGCAGTTCCCAGGGTAGGGGGGAGCTGTTTTTT	CASSSQGRGELFF
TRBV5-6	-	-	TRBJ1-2	TGTGCCAGCAGCTTGTCGGGGGGACACTATGGCTACACCTTC	CASSLSGGHYGYTF
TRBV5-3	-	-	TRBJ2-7	TGTGCCAGCAGCTCTACTAGCTACGAGCAGTACTTC	CASSSTSYEQYF
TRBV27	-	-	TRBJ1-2	TGTGCCAGCAGTCCGTTGACAGTCGATGGCTACACCTTC	CASSPLTVDGYTF
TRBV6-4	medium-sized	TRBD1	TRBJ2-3	TGTGCCAGCAGTGATACAGGGGACGCGGCGGATACGCAGTATTTT	CASSDTGDAADTQYF
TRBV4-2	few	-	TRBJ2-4	TGTGCCAGCAGCCAAGTGACAGGAAAAAACATTCAGTACTTC	CASSQVTGKNIQYF
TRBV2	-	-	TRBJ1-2	TGTGCCAGCAGCTTAAGCGATCGCAGGGAACACTATGGCTACACCTTC	CASSLSDRREHYGYTF
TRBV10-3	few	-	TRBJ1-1	TGTGCCATCCGTGGCCGGGGGGGTAACACTGAAGCTTTCTTT	CAIRGRGGNTEAFF
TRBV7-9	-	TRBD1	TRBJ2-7	TGTGCCAGCAGCTTTGCGGACAGGGGGTCCTACGAGCAGTACTTC	CASSFADRGSYEQYF
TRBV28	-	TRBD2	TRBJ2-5	TGTGCCAGCAGTCCACTAGCGGGGCTCCAAGAGACCCAGTACTTC	CASSPLAGLQETQYF
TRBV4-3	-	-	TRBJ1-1	TGCGCCAGCAGCCACCTCGACGGCCCCCGTAGCGCTTTCTTT	CASSHLDGPRSAFF
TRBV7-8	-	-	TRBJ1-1	TGTGCCAGCAGCTTAGGGTCCCAGGGGAGGGACACTGAAGCTTTCTTT	CASSLGSQGRDTEAFF
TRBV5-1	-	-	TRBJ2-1	TGCGCCAGCAGCTTGGGGCAGGGACACTACAATGAGCAGTTCTTC	CASSLGQGHYNEQFF
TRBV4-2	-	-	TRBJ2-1	TGTGCCAGCAGCTTGGAATACGGGAATGAGCAGTTCTTC	CASSLEYGNEQFF
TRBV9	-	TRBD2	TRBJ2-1	TGTGCCAGCAGCGTAGTGTGGGGGGGACCGAATGAGCAGTTCTTC	CASSVVWGGPNEQFF
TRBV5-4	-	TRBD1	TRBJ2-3	TGTGCCAGCAGTCCAGGACAGGGCGGGCCAGATACGCAGTATTTT	CASSPGQGGPDTQYF
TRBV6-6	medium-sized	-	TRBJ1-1	TGTGCCTCTCGGGGTTACGGGAACACTGAAGCTTTCTTT	CASRGYGNTEAFF
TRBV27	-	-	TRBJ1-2	TGTGCCAGCTCATCCGGGGGGAATGGCTACACCTTC	CASSSGGNGYTF
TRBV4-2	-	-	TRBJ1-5	TGTGCCAGCAGCCAAGACATTGGCAATCAGCCCCAGCATTTT	CASSQDIGNQPQHF
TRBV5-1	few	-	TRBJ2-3	TGCGCCAGCAGCCCGGAGGGAGGAGATACGCAGTATTTT	CASSPEGGDTQYF
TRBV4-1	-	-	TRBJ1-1	TGCGCCAGCAGTCTCTTAGAGGGGGGGGAAGCTTTCTTT	CASSLLEGGEAFF
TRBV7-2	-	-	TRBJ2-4	TGTGCCAGGAGGCCCGATGGGGCCAAAAACATTCAGTACTTC	CARRPDGAKNIQYF
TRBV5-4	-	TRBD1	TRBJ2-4	TGTGCCAGCAGTCATGGACAGGGAGAAAACATTCAGTACTTC	CASSHGQGENIQYF
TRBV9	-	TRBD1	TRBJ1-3	TGTGCCAGCAGCGCTACTGACAGGGGTGACTCTGGAAACACCATATATTTT	CASSATDRGDSGNTIYF
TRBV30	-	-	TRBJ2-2	TGTGCCTGGAGGACTGGTCTACCCGGGGAGCTGTTTTTT	CAWRTGLPGELFF
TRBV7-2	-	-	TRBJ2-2	TGTGCCAGCAGCTTAGGCGGCACCGGGGAGCTGTTTTTT	CASSLGGTGELFF
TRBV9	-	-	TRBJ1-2	TGTGCCAGCAGCGTATCCCCCGCTTCCACCCGGGTCAACTATGGCTACACCTTC	CASSVSPASTRVNYGYTF
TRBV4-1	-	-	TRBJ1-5	TGCGCCAGCAGCCAAGCCAGACTTAGCAATCAGCCCCAGCATTTT	CASSQARLSNQPQHF
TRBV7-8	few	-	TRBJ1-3	TGTGCCAGCCTCGTCGGAGGGGAAAACACCATATATTTT	CASLVGGENTIYF
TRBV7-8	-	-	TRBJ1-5	TGTGCCAGCAGCCCCCACGGGGGAGGGAATCAGCCCCAGCATTTT	CASSPHGGGNQPQHF
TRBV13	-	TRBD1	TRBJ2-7	TGTGCCAGCAGCTTGACGGGACAGGGGTCCTACGAGCAGTACTTC	CASSLTGQGSYEQYF
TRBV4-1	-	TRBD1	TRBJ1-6	TGCGCCAGCAGCCAAGTAACAGGGGTTCCGAATAATTCACCCCTCCACTTT	CASSQVTGVPNNSPLHF
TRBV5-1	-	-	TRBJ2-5	TGCGCCAGCAGCTTGGATCCGGGGATAGAAGAGACCCAGTACTTC	CASSLDPGIEETQYF
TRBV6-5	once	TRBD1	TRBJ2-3	TGTGCCAGCAGTTACTCGAACAGGGGGACAGATACGCAGTATTTT	CASSYSNRGTDTQYF
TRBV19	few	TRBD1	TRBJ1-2	TGTGCCAGTAGTAGGCGGCAGGGGGCTGAGGGCTACACCTTC	CASSRRQGAEGYTF